This T cell receptor beta chain was sequenced for a study of T cells in Graves' hyperthyroidism and ophthalmopathy. Study-level results: Ophthalmopathy stood apart from stable hyperthyroidism in a 13 V-J model. Most clonotypes expanded in the thyroid (above 0.001) were also present in blood.

This CDR3 contains 12 residues. CDR1 DFQATT and CDR2 SNEGSKA come from the germline V gene (reference sequence). The V gene lost 5 bases and the J gene lost 4 bases, with 11 bases spanning the gap. A note on this clonotype: The antigen remains unidentified.

Amplification of TCR beta CDR3 regions was performed using RNA transcripts as template. An initial round of RT-PCR targeting the TCR CDR3 relied on the HTBI primer set. Via MiXCR, TCRdb re-called the multiplex PCR reads, giving one row per CDR3 protein. Among about 720,000 distinct CDR3 sequences, 15% to 20% were seen once, and the ten largest hold roughly 8%. Orbital computed tomography, thyroid ultrasound, serum thyroxine and TRAb, and clinical symptoms together informed the diagnoses. The rearrangement joins TRBV20-1 to TRBJ2-5; the D gene is possibly TRBD1 (6 bases). The receptor comes from a young man with Graves' hyperthyroidism. Sample: blood. CDR3 in amino acids: CSAGQRGETQYF. The CDR3 nucleotides are TGCAGTGCTGGACAGCGTGGAGAGACCCAGTACTTC.